The rows below give T cell receptor beta chains drawn from one sample of a study of blood T cell repertoires in COVID-19. Using immunoSEQ multiplex PCR, the repertoire was profiled, and TCRdb retains in-frame clones only, with some absent. The repertoire consists of 120,000 to 150,000 clones, with roughly four fifths occurring once and the leading ten covering approximately 3%. Sample: PBMCs or T cells enriched from blood (not recorded which). The receptors originated from a woman in her forties or fifties with acute COVID-19. The conserved cysteine and the conserved F or W are not part of the CDR3 here. Clone size is not always given. Where it is, it says once, few, many or a class for expanded clones.

cdr3_aa v_call clone_size
ASRRGGREQF TRBV12-3/TRBV12-4 once
ASSIRLAGWDEQY TRBV19 -
ASGTGGRVDTQY TRBV5-1 -
ASKTGTGRYEQY TRBV6-5 -
ASSAGVGSYNEQF TRBV7-7 -
ASSPSGGKETQY TRBV11-3 -
ASSLWGLASYNEQF TRBV7-3 -
ATSSGQGYEQY TRBV15 -
ASSSDSLEQY TRBV7-8 -
SVQLAASYNEQF TRBV29-1 -
ASKDRGLGGYT TRBV19 once
ASSDTGWRETQY TRBV6-1 -
AGKRGGSYEQY TRBV28 once
ASSWTSGAPYEQY TRBV11-2 -
ASSALDPGSTEAF TRBV9 -
ASSPTGLDTEAF TRBV5-1 -
ASSSGQMYPYEQY TRBV27 -
ASSREGGREHYGYT TRBV5-1 -
ASSFTGANEKLF TRBV5-1 -